This T cell receptor beta chain was documented in a study of cytomegalovirus exposure and HLA in healthy donors. Donors had nominal health at sampling but likely had unrecorded immune exposures. Turning to this clone: The antigen is undetermined.

J lost 6 bases, V lost 1 base, and 8 bases had no gene match. This CDR3 is built from 15 residues. Germline loops: CDR1 LNHDA, CDR2 SQIVND (reference sequence). In the PCR, 60 Vbeta and 13 Jbeta primers were used. Some clones are missing from TCRdb's copy, which holds only in-frame ones; the method was immunoSEQ multiplex PCR. Of about 84,000 clones listed, 78% are singletons. Study-level results: In a later analysis, specific HLA alleles were associated with under 20,000 TCR beta sequences at a 0.05 false discovery rate. Most TCR sequences were seen very rarely across donors, but some public TCRs occurred in many. About 90% or about 30% of the time was how often most TCR beta V segments were productive, according to an earlier analysis.

This TCR derives from a male donor in good health and CMV-seropositive. The sample comprised PBMCs. The chain carries TRBV19 and TRBJ2-7, with 8 bases aligning to TRBD1. CDR3 sequence: CASSIAGTGPLEQYF. The CDR3 nucleotides are TGTGCCAGTAGTATAGCCGGGACAGGCCCCCTCGAGCAGTACTTC.